What follows are 30 T cell receptor beta chains derived from one specimen sequenced in a study of CDR3 diversity in severe acne. TCRdb redid the calling of the PCR reads with MiXCR, one entry per CDR3 protein. The sample consists of roughly 79,000 distinct CDR3 sequences, about 49% of them appearing once. The specimen sequenced was blood. These receptors were taken from a male donor with severe acne vulgaris.

The V gene is TRBV14, the J gene TRBJ2-5, with 8 bases aligning to TRBD1. Germline-derived CDR1 and CDR2 are SGHDN and FVKESK. V trimming: 3 bases; J trimming: 5 bases; junction bases outside the gene matches: 11. This CDR3 comprises 16 residues. The DNA of the CDR3 is TGTGCCAGCAGCCACGGGACAGGCCTGTCGGAGGAGACCCAGTACTTC. Amino acid sequence: CASSHGTGLSEETQYF.

In its sample, this clonotype was seen a few times. The chain joins TRBV29-1 to TRBJ1-2; TRBD1 matches at 7 bases. Germline CDR1 and CDR2: SQVTM and ANQGSEA. The CDR3 is 12 residues long. The trim removed 7 bases at V and 4 bases at J, leaving 6 bases unmatched. CDR3 nucleotide sequence: TGCAGCGCTAGGGACAGACCCTATGGCTACACCTTC. This gives the protein CSARDRPYGYTF.

The chain combines TRBV29-1 with TRBJ2-5; D may match TRBD1 or TRBD2 (5 bases each). CDR3 size: 13 residues. The V and J ends lost 3 bases and 3 bases respectively, with 11 bases between them. Germline values: CDR1 SQVTM, CDR2 ANQGSEA. CDR3 residues: CSVEGQGEETQYF. The DNA of the CDR3 is TGCAGCGTTGAGGGGCAGGGAGAAGAGACCCAGTACTTC. Full variable domain (missing parts from reference TRBV29-1 and TRBJ2-5): SAVISQKPSRDICQRGTSLTIQCQVDSQVTMMFWYRQQPGQSLTLIATANQGSEATYESGFVIDKFPISRPNLTFSTLTVSNMSPEDSSIYLCSVEGQGEETQYFGPGTRLLVL.

This clonotype appeared a single time. This chain connects TRBV20-1 to TRBJ2-3; 16 bases match TRBD2. J gave up 1 base and V 5 bases, and 3 bases lay outside the gene matches. The length of the CDR3 is 16 residues. Germline CDR1 DFQATT, CDR2 SNEGSKA (reference sequence). The CDR3 DNA is TGCAGTGCTGGGACTAGCGGGAGGGCCGGCACAGATACGCAGTATTTT. Amino acid sequence: CSAGTSGRAGTDTQYF.

This clonotype has at least ten counts. The V and J genes are TRBV5-8 and TRBJ2-7, with D possibly being TRBD2 (6 bases). The CDR3 length is 15 residues. Germline-derived CDR1 and CDR2 are SGHTS and YDEGEE. With 3 bases removed from V and 2 bases from J, the gap between germline ends came to 15 bases. Written as DNA, the CDR3 is TGTGCCAGCAGCTGGGAACGGAGGGGCACCTACGAGCAGTACTTC. Residues: CASSWERRGTYEQYF.

The chain is built from TRBV28 and TRBJ1-2; D remains ambiguous. Trimming removed 8 bases from V and 4 bases from J, with 20 bases in between. This CDR3 is 15 amino acids long. CDR1 is MDHEN, CDR2 SYDVKM, per germline. DNA for the CDR3: TGTGCCAGCCTTCCGGCCTCCCTCCCTATCTATGGCTACACCTTC. This encodes CASLPASLPIYGYTF.

This clonotype was counted ten times or more. The V and J genes are TRBV28 and TRBJ1-6; TRBD1 agrees at 8 bases. Germline CDR1 MDHEN, CDR2 SYDVKM. V lost 8 bases to trimming and J lost 7 bases; unmatched junction nucleotides: 4. The CDR3 spans 13 residues. The CDR3 reads CASFRDRNSPLHF. For the CDR3, the DNA is TGTGCCAGCTTCCGGGACAGGAATTCACCCCTCCACTTT.

The chain recombines TRBV12-3 or TRBV12-4 with TRBJ2-5; D not certain. This CDR3 spans 17 amino acids. V lost 6 bases and J lost 2, with 22 bases in between. DNA for the CDR3: TGTGCCAGCAGCCAACCTCAGCGACCCAGCCCTCAAGAGACCCAGTACTTC. This codes for CASSQPQRPSPQETQYF.

This clonotype turned up a few times. This chain uses TRBV7-2 with TRBJ2-1; 11 bases line up with TRBD2. Germline values: CDR1 SGHTA, CDR2 FQGNSA. CDR3 length: 17 amino acids. V trimming: 7 bases; J trimming: 9 bases; junction bases outside the gene matches: 17. The CDR3 DNA follows: TGTGCCAGCACCCTACTAGCGGGAGTCGGGGACCGTAGTGAGCAGTTCTTC. It encodes CASTLLAGVGDRSEQFF. The complete variable domain, with remaining parts taken from reference TRBV7-2 and TRBJ2-1, reads GAGVSQSPSNKVTEKGKDVELRCDPISGHTALYWYRQSLGQGLEFLIYFQGNSAPDKSGLPSDRFSAERTGGSVSTLTIQRTQQEDSAVYLCASTLLAGVGDRSEQFFGPGTRLTVL.

The gene calls are TRBV12-5 and TRBJ1-2, with 9 bases that match TRBD1. Germline values: CDR1 LGHNT, CDR2 FRNRAP. The CDR3 length is 15 residues. For the CDR3, the DNA is TGTGCCAGCAGTCCCGGGACAGGGTTGAGCTATGGCTACACCTTC. Protein: CASSPGTGLSYGYTF.

This clonotype was recorded only once. The chain uses TRBV5-1 and TRBJ2-7; TRBD1 might be the D (5 bases). This CDR3 spans 14 amino acids. V lost 6 bases and J lost 4, with 17 bases in between. Germline V gene sequence: CDR1 SGHRS, CDR2 YFSETQ. In DNA form, the CDR3 reads TGCGCCAGCACCCAAGGCCCTCCAGGGTACGAGCAGTACTTC. This codes for CASTQGPPGYEQYF. Based on the CDR3 plus reference TRBV5-1 and TRBJ2-7, the full variable domain is KAGVTQTPRYLIKTRGQQVTLSCSPISGHRSVSWYQQTPGQGLQFLFEYFSETQRNKGNFPGRFSGRQFSNSRSEMNVSTLELGDSALYLCASTQGPPGYEQYFGPGTRLTVT.

This clonotype was detected only a few times. This chain connects TRBV27 to TRBJ2-7, with TRBD1 matching over 7 bases. The CDR3 has 14 residues. V gave up 6 bases and J gave up 0 bases; unmatched junction bases: 5. Germline V gene lookup returns CDR1 MNHEY and CDR2 SMNVEV (reference sequence). The CDR3 loop reads CASRMDRSSYEQYF. The DNA of the CDR3 is TGTGCCAGCAGAATGGACAGGAGCTCCTACGAGCAGTACTTC.

The sample holds many counts of this clonotype. The rearrangement links TRBV11-2 to TRBJ2-7, with 8 bases fitting TRBD2. The ends lost 5 bases at V and 2 bases at J; junction bases unmatched: 8. The germline gives CDR1 SGHAT, CDR2 FQNNGV. The CDR3 loop spans 15 amino acids. This CDR3 is CASSPSGGDTYEQYF. CDR3 in DNA: TGTGCCAGCAGCCCGAGCGGGGGCGATACCTACGAGCAGTACTTC. Combining the CDR3 with reference TRBV11-2 and TRBJ2-7 gives the whole variable domain EAGVAQSPRYKIIEKRQSVAFWCNPISGHATLYWYQQILGQGPKLLIQFQNNGVVDDSQLPKDRFSAERLKGVDSTLKIQPAKLEDSAVYLCASSPSGGDTYEQYFGPGTRLTVT.

This clonotype has a count of ten or more. This chain uses TRBV28 with TRBJ2-7; 7 positions agree with TRBD1. CDR1 is MDHEN and CDR2 is SYDVKM in the germline V gene. V lost 8 bases and J lost 0; bases outside the gene matches: 4. The CDR3 runs 13 residues. The CDR3 spells CASGAGGSYEQYF. DNA for the CDR3: TGTGCCAGCGGGGCAGGGGGCTCCTACGAGCAGTACTTC.

The genes are TRBV25-1 and TRBJ2-7; D may be TRBD2 (6 bases). Between the trimmed V and J ends, which lost 4 bases and 6 bases, there was a span of 13 bases. Per germline, CDR1 MGHDK and CDR2 SYGVNS. The CDR3 length is 13 residues. CDR3 sequence (DNA): TGTGCCAGCAGTGGGGAGGCACCTGGCGAGCAGTACTTC. This encodes CASSGEAPGEQYF.

At least ten counts were recorded for this clonotype. The chain carries TRBV6-5 and TRBJ2-7, with 9 bases matching TRBD1. V shed 6 bases, J shed 3 bases, and the junction held 12 bases outside the gene matches. CDR1 and CDR2 (germline): MNHEY, SVGAGI. The CDR3 consists of 16 residues. The CDR3 sequence: CASRQSPGQGHYEQYF. The CDR3, as DNA: TGTGCCAGCAGACAAAGTCCGGGACAGGGTCACTACGAGCAGTACTTC.

The chain joins TRBV7-8 to TRBJ2-2, with TRBD2 matching 14 bases. Germline CDR1 SGHVS, CDR2 FQNEAQ. V lost 5 bases to trimming and J lost 6 bases; unmatched junction nucleotides: 8. The CDR3 contains 17 residues. Here the CDR3 reads CASSRFGTSGRAGELFF. DNA for the CDR3: TGTGCCAGCAGCCGATTCGGGACTAGCGGGAGAGCCGGGGAGCTGTTTTTT.

The CDR3 sequence is CASSLFSVDSNEQFF. The CDR3 coding sequence is TGTGCCAGCAGTTTATTCAGCGTCGATTCCAATGAGCAGTTCTTC. The chain links TRBV27 to TRBJ2-1, with D uncertain. Trimming shortened V by 1 base and J by 6 bases, and 13 bases separated the two germline ends. The germline V gene encodes CDR1 MNHEY and CDR2 SMNVEV (reference sequence). The length of the CDR3 is 15 residues.

The sample holds a few counts of this clonotype. The genes are TRBV25-1 and TRBJ1-2, with 9 bases aligning to TRBD1. CDR3 length equals 14 residues. Germline V gene sequence: CDR1 MGHDK, CDR2 SYGVNS. The V segment lost 1 base and the J segment 7 bases; nucleotides outside the gene matches: 4. The CDR3 nucleotides read TGTGCCAGCAGTGAATGGGGACAGGGCATTGGCTACACCTTC. This encodes CASSEWGQGIGYTF.

Notes on this clonotype: The CDR3 does not close with the conserved phenylalanine or tryptophan, likely indicating a read error. The chain links TRBV3-1 to TRBJ2-2, with D perhaps assigned TRBD1 or TRBD2 (5 bases each). CDR3 length: 15 residues. Germline CDR1 is LGHDT and CDR2 is YNNKEL (reference sequence). Deletions cut 1 base from V and 6 bases from J, with 12 bases between. The CDR3 DNA is TGTGCCAGCAGCCAAGTCACCGGGGACGCCGGGGAGCTGTTTCTT. The encoded protein is CASSQVTGDAGELFL.

J is TRBJ2-1 and V is TRBV6-1, with TRBD1 matching 11 bases. V trimming: 4 bases; J trimming: 12 bases; junction bases outside the gene matches: 11. Germline values: CDR1 MNHNS, CDR2 SASEGT. This CDR3 is 15 amino acids long. The CDR3 loop reads CASSGWTGGMDGQFF. CDR3 DNA sequence: TGTGCCAGCAGTGGTTGGACAGGGGGCATGGATGGGCAGTTCTTC.

The sample holds many counts of this clonotype. A much larger clone differs from this one at a single base, so this may be a read error. The chain recombines TRBV20-1 with TRBJ2-3, with 8 bases lining up with TRBD2. Germline CDR1 and CDR2: DFQATT and SNEGSKA (reference sequence). The CDR3 sequence is 13 residues long. The CDR3 region is CSAPGLVVDTRYF. The DNA of the CDR3 is TGCAGTGCCCCGGGACTAGTCGTAGATACGCGGTATTTT.

This clonotype was detected only a few times. The chain carries TRBV7-2 and TRBJ2-7, with unresolved D. The V gene lost 4 bases and the J gene lost 3 bases, with 10 bases spanning the gap. CDR3 size: 13 residues. Germline V gene data show CDR1 as SGHTA and CDR2 as FQGNSA. The CDR3 DNA reads as TGTGCCAGCAGCTCCCCGTGGGGCTACGAGCAGTACTTC. Translated: CASSSPWGYEQYF.

The chain joins TRBV5-1 to TRBJ1-1; D call uncertain. CDR3 size: 17 residues. Deletions cut 4 bases from V and 0 bases from J, with 19 bases between. Germline values: CDR1 SGHRS, CDR2 YFSETQ. The CDR3 loop is CASSAGSTSSMNTEAFF. DNA for the CDR3: TGCGCCAGCAGCGCGGGATCGACCTCATCCATGAACACTGAAGCTTTCTTT.

This clonotype occurred many times. V gene TRBV29-1 combines with J gene TRBJ2-3, with D unclear. CDR1 SQVTM and CDR2 ANQGSEA come from the germline V gene. This CDR3 contains 15 residues. Trimming cost V 6 bases and J 2 bases, with 18 bases left between them. Written as DNA, the CDR3 is TGCAGCGTCCCGGGCTCCCCGGCGGACACAGATACGCAGTATTTT. Its protein product is CSVPGSPADTDTQYF.

This chain joins TRBV6-5 and TRBJ1-2; TRBD1 is a possible D gene (6 bases). The germline V gene encodes CDR1 MNHEY and CDR2 SVGAGI. The CDR3 covers 15 residues. The ends were cut back, 6 bases at V and 4 bases at J, with 18 bases in the middle. CDR3 residues: CASRTLSTGPYGYTF. The CDR3 DNA is TGTGCCAGCAGGACCCTCTCGACAGGCCCCTATGGCTACACCTTC.

In its sample, this clonotype ranks as medium-sized. The chain couples TRBV6-5 to TRBJ2-5, with 8 bases matching TRBD1. The germline V gene encodes CDR1 MNHEY and CDR2 SVGAGI. The CDR3 spans 13 residues. J was trimmed by 4 bases and V by 5 bases; bases with no gene match: 3. CDR3 in DNA: TGTGCCAGCAGTCAAGACAGGGGAGAGACCCAGTACTTC. This gives the protein CASSQDRGETQYF.

There are many counts of this clonotype. The V and J genes are TRBV7-7 and TRBJ2-2, with D hard to call. Per germline, CDR1 SSHAT and CDR2 FNYEAQ (reference sequence). Trimming left V 0 bases short and J 6 bases short, with 11 bases between. This CDR3 region has 15 residues. CDR3 sequence (DNA): TGTGCCAGCAGCTTAGCGGCGTGGCCACCCGGGGAGCTGTTTTTT. Amino acids: CASSLAAWPPGELFF.

This chain links TRBV10-3 with TRBJ1-2; D is ambiguous. This CDR3 has 13 residues. The germline CDR1 and CDR2 sequences are ENHRY and SYGVKD. Trimming pared 8 bases from V and 2 bases from J, leaving 12 bases between. The CDR3 sequence: CAISYEGNYGYTF. The CDR3, as DNA: TGTGCCATCTCGTACGAGGGAAACTATGGCTACACCTTC.

The chain couples TRBV5-4 to TRBJ2-7; 9 positions match TRBD2. Near its end, the DNA agrees better with TRBJ2-5, so the J call may be wrong. Germline loops: CDR1 SGHNT, CDR2 YYREEE (reference sequence). The CDR3 sequence is 15 residues long. The CDR3 DNA reads TGTGCCAGCAGCTTTGGCGGGGGGGGCCGGGAGACCCAGTACTTC. It specifies CASSFGGGGRETQYF.